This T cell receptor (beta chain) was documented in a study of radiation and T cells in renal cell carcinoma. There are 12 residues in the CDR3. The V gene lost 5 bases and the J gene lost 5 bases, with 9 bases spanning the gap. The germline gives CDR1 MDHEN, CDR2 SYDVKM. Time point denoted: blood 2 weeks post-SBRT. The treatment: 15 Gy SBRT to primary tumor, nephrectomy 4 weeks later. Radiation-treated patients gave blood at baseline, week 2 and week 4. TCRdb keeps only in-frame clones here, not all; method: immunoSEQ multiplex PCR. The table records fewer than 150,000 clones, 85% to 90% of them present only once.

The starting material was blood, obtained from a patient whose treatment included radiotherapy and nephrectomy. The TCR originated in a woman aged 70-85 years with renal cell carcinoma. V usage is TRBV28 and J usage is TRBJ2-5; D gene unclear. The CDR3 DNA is TGTGCCAGCAGTCTGCCCCGGGAGACCCAGTACTTC. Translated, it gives CASSLPRETQYF.